This record looks at one T cell receptor beta chain sequence and its context. This entry comes from a study of T cells expressing NK-cell markers. UMIs were included in TCR beta cDNA generated by 5'RACE template switching. TCRdb derives one entry per CDR3 protein from the 5' RACE reads, leaving out DNA. This table holds 140,000 to 150,000 distinct CDR3 sequences. CDR3 size: 12 residues. The V gene's germline CDR1 is LNHDA and CDR2 SQIVND (reference sequence). The chain couples TRBV19 to TRBJ2-1. The receptor comes from a man aged 18-30 years in good health. Material for sequencing was blood T cells: a sorted CD56 or NKG2C T cell subset, CD4+ or CD8+ T cells, or bulk PBMC T cells (not recorded which). The CDR3: CASGIGLGEQFF.